The present entry profiles one TCR beta chain with its context. Original analysis: Estimation of nucleated cell counts relied on the amplification of reference gene primers. Profiling relied on immunoSEQ multiplex PCR, and the TCRdb table lists in-frame clones only, not all of them. D and trimming come from the DNA, and the V and J calls and clone size come from that table. The sample lists about 200,000 clones, about 85% seen once, with roughly 10% in the top ten. These data belong to a study of blood T cell repertoires in COVID-19. Study information: The cDNA or gDNA used as material had been derived from T cells, B-cell-depleted T cells, or PBMCs.

V shed 3 bases and J shed 2 bases, with 10 bases lying between them. Germline V gene lookup returns CDR1 MDHEN and CDR2 SYDVKM. The CDR3 sequence is 14 residues long. The V and J genes are TRBV28 and TRBJ2-5; the D gene is possibly TRBD2 (6 bases). The sequencing input was peripheral blood. The sequence was obtained from a woman aged 45-65 years with COVID-19, enrolled during active disease. The CDR3 spells CASSFPGDQETQYF. CDR3 DNA: TGTGCCAGCAGTTTCCCGGGAGATCAAGAGACCCAGTACTTC. The full variable domain, its missing parts supplied by reference TRBV28 and TRBJ2-5, is DVKVTQSSRYLVKRTGEKVFLECVQDMDHENMFWYRQDPGLGLRLIYFSYDVKMKEKGDIPEGYSVSREKKERFSLILESASTNQTSMYLCASSFPGDQETQYFGPGTRLLVL.